This TCR beta chain was profiled in a study of CD8 T cells in ankylosing spondylitis. Study observations and caveats: For ankylosing spondylitis blood, a TCR beta motif of eight or nine highly homologous variants appeared characteristic. Prior literature has documented some motif variants in synovial fluid and blood from reactive arthritis. Disease-associated clonotypes exhibited CD8+ identity and were relatively infrequent in peripheral blood.

CDR3 size: 15 residues. J lost 9 bases, V lost 0 bases, and 8 bases had no gene match. Germline V lookup: CDR1 SGHRS, CDR2 YFSETQ. A single record per CDR3 protein comes from TCRdb applying MiXCR to the 5' RACE reads. The sample includes about 240,000 distinct CDR3 sequences, 9.5% to 12% of them seen just once. This clonotype has at least ten counts. Its antigen is not identified. The clonotype originates from a male donor with ankylosing spondylitis or in good health (not recorded which). The rearrangement links TRBV5-1 to TRBJ2-1; 8 bases map to TRBD1. The sample comprised blood, either unsorted or a sorted T cell fraction (not recorded which). In DNA, the CDR3 is TGCGCCAGCAGCTTGGGGGCAGGGGGCTCCTTTGAGCAGTTCTTC. It codes for CASSLGAGGSFEQFF.